Listed here are 26 T cell receptor beta chains from one sample, sequenced in a study of neurological immune-mediated disorders. Using its own MiXCR run on the 5' RACE reads, TCRdb lists one record per CDR3 protein. Of about 57,000 distinct CDR3 sequences in the sample, roughly 12% were seen once. The source material was PBMCs. These TCRs come from a woman aged 60 to 75 with HTLV-1-associated myelopathy (HAM/TSP).

This clonotype was found many times. The chain is built from TRBV6-7 and TRBJ2-1; D assignment may be TRBD1 or TRBD2 (5 bases each). TRBV6-7 is labeled an ORF, and its function is uncertain. The CDR3 runs 14 residues. Trimming pared 4 bases from V and 8 bases from J, leaving 15 bases between. CDR3 DNA sequence: TGTGCCAGCAGTTCCTCCCGGGGCGTCGATGAGCAGTTCTTC. Its protein product is CASSSSRGVDEQFF.

This clonotype was picked up many times. The V gene is TRBV12-3 or TRBV12-4, the J gene TRBJ1-3, with 9 nucleotides matching TRBD1. With V trimmed by 5 bases and J by 2 bases, 4 bases remained unmatched. This CDR3 has 15 residues. Here the CDR3 reads CASSTNRGPGNTIYF. In nucleotides, the CDR3 is TGTGCCAGCAGTACAAACAGGGGGCCTGGAAACACCATATATTTT.

This clonotype has at least ten counts. The chain links TRBV5-1 to TRBJ2-6; no definite D call. Germline V gene data show CDR1 as SGHRS and CDR2 as YFSETQ. The CDR3 is made up of 15 amino acids. V lost 2 bases and J 2 bases, leaving 8 bases between the germline ends. The CDR3 loop is CASSFPLPGANVLTF. The CDR3 coding sequence is TGCGCCAGCAGCTTTCCTCTTCCTGGGGCCAACGTCCTGACTTTC.

In this sample, this clonotype is medium-sized. V and J are TRBV29-1 and TRBJ1-2; no definite D call. Germline loops: CDR1 SQVTM, CDR2 ANQGSEA. V lost 5 bases to trimming and J lost 4 bases, with 17 bases between them. There are 14 residues in the CDR3. CDR3 in DNA: TGCAGCGTTCAAGCCAAGGCGGGCAGCTATGGCTACACCTTC. This encodes CSVQAKAGSYGYTF.

This clonotype appeared many times. This chain joins TRBV11-2 and TRBJ2-1; 7 bases are shared with TRBD2. CDR3 size: 11 residues. Trimming at V came to 5 bases and at J to 15 bases, leaving 7 bases not matched to a gene. Germline lookup yields CDR1 SGHAT and CDR2 FQNNGV. The CDR3 loop reads CASSTGLVWFF. CDR3 in DNA: TGTGCCAGCAGCACAGGACTAGTTTGGTTCTTC.

The genes are TRBV10-3 and TRBJ1-5, with 7 positions matching TRBD1. The length of the CDR3 is 13 residues. Trimming took 5 bases from V and 6 from J; bases not matched to a gene: 4. CDR1 and CDR2 from the germline V gene are ENHRY and SYGVKD. This chain's CDR3 is CAISTGVPQPQHF. DNA of the CDR3: TGTGCCATCAGTACAGGGGTTCCTCAGCCCCAGCATTTT.

This clonotype occurred many times. The chain recombines TRBV6-1 with TRBJ2-5; D ambiguous. V lost 1 base and J 5 bases, leaving 2 bases between the germline ends. CDR1 and CDR2 (germline): MNHNS, SASEGT. The CDR3 totals 11 residues. The CDR3 DNA sequence: TGTGCCAGCAGTGAAGGGGAGACCCAGTACTTC. It specifies CASSEGETQYF.

In its sample, this clonotype is large. The chain joins TRBV20-1 to TRBJ2-3, with 8 bases identical to TRBD2. This CDR3 has 14 residues. The trim removed 3 bases at V and 2 bases at J, leaving 4 bases unmatched. CDR1 is DFQATT and CDR2 is SNEGSKA in the germline V gene (reference sequence). The DNA of the CDR3 is TGCAGTGCTAGGGTTAGCGGGACCACAGATACGCAGTATTTT. Translating it yields CSARVSGTTDTQYF.

This clonotype has at least ten counts. J is TRBJ2-7 and V is TRBV20-1, with TRBD2 matching over 14 bases. The CDR3 is 17 residues long. CDR1 is DFQATT and CDR2 is SNEGSKA in the germline V gene (reference sequence). Unmatched junction bases numbered 10, after V lost 0 bases and J lost 6 bases. CDR3 in DNA: TGCAGTGCTAGAGATCGACTAGCGGGAGGGTTTGTGGGCGAGCAGTACTTC. Translating it yields CSARDRLAGGFVGEQYF.

In this sample, this clonotype turned up many times. This chain links TRBV24-1 with TRBJ1-5; 7 positions agree with TRBD1. V gave up 2 bases and J gave up 1 base; unmatched junction bases: 7. The CDR3 is 17 amino acids. In germline, CDR1 is KGHDR, CDR2 SFDVKD. The chain's CDR3 is CATSDYTGTASNQPQHF. CDR3 DNA sequence: TGTGCCACCAGTGATTATACCGGGACAGCGAGCAATCAGCCCCAGCATTTT.

This clonotype was observed at least ten times. The J gene is TRBJ2-3, the V gene TRBV6-1; TRBD1 is a possible D gene (6 bases). Germline V gene lookup returns CDR1 MNHNS and CDR2 SASEGT. V was trimmed by 6 bases and J by 4 bases, leaving 23 bases between them. The CDR3 extends over 17 amino acids. This chain's CDR3 is CASSTQPTGAKSDTQYF. Here the CDR3 DNA reads TGTGCCAGCAGCACACAGCCGACAGGTGCAAAATCAGATACGCAGTATTTT.

This clonotype was picked up many times. CDR3 in amino acids: CASSFPVDSSHTQYF. CDR3 coding DNA: TGTGCCAGCAGCTTTCCGGTAGATTCTAGTCATACGCAGTATTTT. The rearrangement joins TRBV7-9 to TRBJ2-3; D gene unclear. The length of the CDR3 is 15 residues. Trimming took off 3 bases at V and 7 bases at J, with 17 bases between the two ends. Germline V lookup: CDR1 SEHNR, CDR2 FQNEAQ (reference sequence). Combining the CDR3 with reference TRBV7-9 and TRBJ2-3 gives the whole variable domain DTGVSQNPRHKITKRGQNVTFRCDPISEHNRLYWYRQTLGQGPEFLTYFQNEAQLEKSRLLSDRFSAERPKGSFSTLEIQRTEQGDSAMYLCASSFPVDSSHTQYFGPGTRLTVL.

This clonotype was seen many times. The chain employs TRBV28 and TRBJ1-2; a possible D gene is TRBD1 (5 bases). V was trimmed by 5 bases and J by 7 bases, leaving 20 bases between them. CDR3 length: 15 amino acids. Germline CDR1 and CDR2: MDHEN and SYDVKM. CDR3 DNA: TGTGCCAGCAGTAACCGGGACTCTTACGTCTTTGGCTACACCTTC. Its protein product is CASSNRDSYVFGYTF.

This clonotype was seen repeatedly, ten times or more. The chain carries TRBV20-1 and TRBJ1-5; maybe TRBD1 (5 bases). This CDR3 is 15 amino acids long. Deletions cut 4 bases from V and 2 bases from J, with 15 bases between. CDR1 and CDR2 from the germline V gene are DFQATT and SNEGSKA (reference sequence). CDR3 sequence reads: CSATDRSRGNQPQHF. CDR3 sequence (DNA): TGCAGTGCTACCGACAGATCTAGGGGCAATCAGCCCCAGCATTTT.

This clonotype was found many times. This chain joins TRBV9 and TRBJ2-1, with a tentative D call TRBD2 (5 bases). V dropped 0 bases and J dropped 1 base, with 8 bases sitting between them. CDR3 length equals 15 residues. Germline CDR1 and CDR2: SGDLS and YYNGEE. The DNA for the CDR3 is TGTGCCAGCAGCGTAGGGAGCGGATCCTACAATGAGCAGTTCTTC. Translating gives CASSVGSGSYNEQFF.

The chain joins TRBV10-3 to TRBJ2-7; 12 bases align to TRBD2. From germline, CDR1 is ENHRY and CDR2 SYGVKD. V trimming: 3 bases; J trimming: 0 bases; junction bases outside the gene matches: 6. The CDR3 consists of 17 residues. The CDR3 is CAISDGLAGISSYEQYF. The CDR3 DNA is TGTGCCATCAGTGACGGACTAGCGGGAATAAGCTCCTACGAGCAGTACTTC.

The V call is TRBV12-3 or TRBV12-4, the J call TRBJ1-2; TRBD1 aligns across 8 bases. Losses at the gene ends were 3 bases for V and 2 bases for J; bases not matched to a gene: 14. The CDR3 is 18 amino acids. Here the CDR3 reads CASSFVRQGIRGNYGYTF. The CDR3 DNA reads TGTGCCAGCAGTTTCGTTCGACAGGGGATCCGGGGGAACTATGGCTACACCTTC.

Remarks on this clonotype: One junction end does not reproduce the germline sequence, and a read error may be involved. The gene calls are TRBV29-1 and TRBJ2-3; 7 nucleotides agree with TRBD1. The germline V gene encodes CDR1 SQVTM and CDR2 ANQGSEA. This CDR3 contains 14 residues. For the CDR3, the DNA is TGCAGCGTTGTTTCAGGGGGAATGGGAGATAAGCAGTATTTT. This sequence encodes CSVVSGGMGDKQYF.

This clonotype was recorded at least ten times. This sequence joins TRBV5-5 and TRBJ2-5, with TRBD2 matching over 12 bases. The CDR3 extends over 19 amino acids. Trimming took 0 bases from V and 7 from J; bases not matched to a gene: 16. Germline CDR1 SGHKS, CDR2 YYEKEE (reference sequence). The CDR3 bases are TGTGCCAGCAGCTTGGACCATTCCCCTAGCGGGAGGGTAAGAGGGACCCAGTACTTC. The encoded protein is CASSLDHSPSGRVRGTQYF.

There are many counts of this clonotype. V is TRBV12-3 or TRBV12-4 and J is TRBJ1-2, with 12 bases that match TRBD1. The CDR3 extends over 15 amino acids. Trimming cost V 5 bases and J 8 bases; bases outside gene matches: 9. The CDR3 spells CASSDGGQGAWGYTF. The CDR3 DNA reads as TGTGCCAGCAGTGACGGGGGACAGGGGGCTTGGGGCTACACCTTC.

This clonotype was observed many times. This sequence joins TRBV5-1 and TRBJ2-1; TRBD2 matches at 12 bases. V trimming: 3 bases; J trimming: 7 bases; junction bases outside the gene matches: 5. The CDR3 extends over 15 amino acids. CDR1 is SGHRS and CDR2 is YFSETQ in the germline V gene. This CDR3 is CASSSLAGGQNEQFF. The CDR3 DNA reads TGCGCCAGCAGCTCTCTAGCGGGAGGGCAGAATGAGCAGTTCTTC.

This clonotype was seen many times. This chain uses TRBV10-2 with TRBJ2-3; D is ambiguous. Trimming removed 4 bases from V and 0 bases from J, with 8 bases in between. The CDR3 sequence is 14 residues long. Germline lookup yields CDR1 WSHSY and CDR2 SAAADI. CDR3 sequence: CASSAYSSTDTQYF. In nucleotides, the CDR3 is TGCGCCAGCAGTGCTTATTCTAGCACAGATACGCAGTATTTT.

This clonotype was picked up a small number of times. The chain has TRBV20-1 and TRBJ1-4; D unresolved. Germline V gives CDR1 DFQATT, CDR2 SNEGSKA (reference sequence). CDR3 length equals 15 residues. V gave up 1 base and J gave up 0 bases, with 9 bases separating them. The DNA for the CDR3 is TGCAGTGCTAGAGTTTGGGCAACAACTAATGAAAAACTGTTTTTT. This encodes CSARVWATTNEKLFF.

This clonotype was seen at least ten times. The chain is built from TRBV5-1 and TRBJ2-3; D may match TRBD1 or TRBD2 (5 bases each). The V end was cut by 6 bases, the J end by 0 bases, with 14 bases between. Germline CDR1 is SGHRS and CDR2 is YFSETQ. This CDR3 comprises 15 residues. CDR3: CASNARGYSTDTQYF. The CDR3 DNA follows: TGCGCCAGCAACGCTCGGGGCTACAGCACAGATACGCAGTATTTT. Supplemented by reference TRBV5-1 and TRBJ2-3, the full variable domain reads KAGVTQTPRYLIKTRGQQVTLSCSPISGHRSVSWYQQTPGQGLQFLFEYFSETQRNKGNFPGRFSGRQFSNSRSEMNVSTLELGDSALYLCASNARGYSTDTQYFGPGTRLTVL.

This clonotype was detected many times. The chain carries TRBV5-1 and TRBJ2-1; 10 positions agree with TRBD2. Trimming took 0 bases from V and 7 from J; bases not matched to a gene: 4. The length of the CDR3 is 15 residues. The germline V gene has CDR1 SGHRS and CDR2 YFSETQ. CDR3 nucleotide sequence: TGCGCCAGCAGCTTGGAGAATAGCGGGAGGAATGAGCAGTTCTTC. Translation: CASSLENSGRNEQFF.

This clonotype was detected many times. J is TRBJ2-5 and V is TRBV20-1; 7 bases line up with TRBD1. Looked up from germline, CDR1 is DFQATT and CDR2 is SNEGSKA (reference sequence). This CDR3 is 14 amino acids long. Unmatched junction bases numbered 7, after V lost 5 bases and J lost 1 base. CDR3 protein: CSARTGLPQETQYF. CDR3 DNA sequence: TGCAGTGCTCGGACAGGCCTCCCCCAAGAGACCCAGTACTTC.